A selection of T cell receptor beta chains follows, all from one sample in a study of blood T cell repertoires in COVID-19. Profiled with immunoSEQ multiplex PCR; TCRdb holds only in-frame clones, not every one. The table lists around 300,000 clones, around 90% of them singletons. Sequencing was performed on PBMCs or T cells enriched from blood (not recorded which). The receptors shown here come from a woman aged 40 to 50 who had recovered from COVID-19. CDR3s include the opening cysteine and the closing phenylalanine or tryptophan.

CDR3 | length | V
CASSPGLAGETQYF | 14 | TRBV18
CASSEGESSPLHF | 13 | TRBV9
CASSLESGGTQYF | 13 | TRBV7-7
CASSEREGNADTQYF | 15 | TRBV6-5
CASSQVGGDEKLFF | 14 | TRBV3-1/TRBV3-2
CASSYSRIAASYEQYF | 16 | TRBV6-5
CASSYRYGRAFF | 12 | TRBV6-5
CASSVNPTSGGADTQYF | 17 | TRBV6-1
CASSFLTSGGYEQYF | 15 | TRBV5-6
CASSLDSWGTQEGYTF | 16 | TRBV7-6
CASSVVGGAAFF | 12 | TRBV9
CASSPRQGGYGYTF | 14 | TRBV3-1/TRBV3-2
CASSPDRGETQYF | 13 | TRBV7-2
CASSPLEGAGEQFF | 14 | TRBV5-1
CASSYSRQQPQHF | 13 | TRBV6-2/TRBV6-3
CASSLAGRVITDTEAFF | 17 | TRBV7-8
CASSRDRNPPLHF | 13 | TRBV19
CAIRGLAGEGDTGELFF | 17 | TRBV10-3
CASSQDDTQPQHF | 13 | TRBV4-3